This T cell receptor beta chain was found in a study of response to subunit inactivated influenza vaccine. This clonotype was found many times. V gave up 0 bases and J gave up 3 bases, with 8 bases separating them. CDR3 size: 15 residues. Germline V lookup: CDR1 ENHRY, CDR2 SYGVKD. A single record per CDR3 protein comes from TCRdb applying MiXCR to the RT-PCR reads. The sample shows just over 300,000 distinct CDR3 sequences, roughly 22% of them seen only once. This sequence originates from a man aged 45 to 70 who received an inactivated influenza vaccine. Material: PBMCs from blood, obtained 21 months after vaccination. The J gene is TRBJ1-4, the V gene TRBV10-3; D not certain. The CDR3: CAISESGGPNEKLFF. The CDR3 DNA reads as TGTGCCATCAGTGAGTCTGGCGGACCTAATGAAAAACTGTTTTTT.